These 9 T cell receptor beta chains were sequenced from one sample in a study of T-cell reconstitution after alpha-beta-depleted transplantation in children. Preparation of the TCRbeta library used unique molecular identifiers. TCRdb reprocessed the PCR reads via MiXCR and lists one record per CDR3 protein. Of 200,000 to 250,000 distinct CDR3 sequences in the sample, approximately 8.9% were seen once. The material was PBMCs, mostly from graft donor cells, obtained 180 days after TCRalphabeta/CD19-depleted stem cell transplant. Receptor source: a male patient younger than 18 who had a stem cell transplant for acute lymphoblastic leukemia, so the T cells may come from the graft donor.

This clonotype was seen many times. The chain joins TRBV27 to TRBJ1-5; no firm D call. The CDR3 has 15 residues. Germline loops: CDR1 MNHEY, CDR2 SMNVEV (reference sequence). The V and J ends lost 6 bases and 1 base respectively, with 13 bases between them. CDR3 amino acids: CASSPASRSNQPQHF. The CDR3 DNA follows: TGTGCCAGCAGCCCCGCGAGTAGGAGCAATCAGCCCCAGCATTTT.

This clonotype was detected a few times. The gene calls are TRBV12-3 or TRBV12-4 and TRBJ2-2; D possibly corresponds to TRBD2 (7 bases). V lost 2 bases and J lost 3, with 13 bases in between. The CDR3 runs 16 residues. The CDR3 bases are TGTGCCAGCAGTTTAAGGGGGAGGGCGGACACCGGGGAGCTGTTTTTT. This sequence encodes CASSLRGRADTGELFF.

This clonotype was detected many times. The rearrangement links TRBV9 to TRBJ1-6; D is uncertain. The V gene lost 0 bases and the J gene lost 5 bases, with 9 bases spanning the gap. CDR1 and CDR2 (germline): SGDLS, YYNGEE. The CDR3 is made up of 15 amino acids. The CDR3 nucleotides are TGTGCCAGCAGCGTAGGTGTTACCGATAATTCACCCCTCCACTTT. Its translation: CASSVGVTDNSPLHF.

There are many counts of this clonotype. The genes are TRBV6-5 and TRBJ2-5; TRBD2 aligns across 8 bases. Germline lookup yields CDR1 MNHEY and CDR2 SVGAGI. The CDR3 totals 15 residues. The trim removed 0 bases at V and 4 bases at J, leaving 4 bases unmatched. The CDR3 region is CASSYSSGVGETQYF. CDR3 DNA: TGTGCCAGCAGTTACTCTAGCGGGGTAGGAGAGACCCAGTACTTC.

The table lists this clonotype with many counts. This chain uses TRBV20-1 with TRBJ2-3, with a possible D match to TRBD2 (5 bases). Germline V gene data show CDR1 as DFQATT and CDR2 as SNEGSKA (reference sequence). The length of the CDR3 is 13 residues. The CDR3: CSRLEARTDTQYF. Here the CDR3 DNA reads TGCAGCCGACTGGAGGCCCGCACAGATACGCAGTATTTT.

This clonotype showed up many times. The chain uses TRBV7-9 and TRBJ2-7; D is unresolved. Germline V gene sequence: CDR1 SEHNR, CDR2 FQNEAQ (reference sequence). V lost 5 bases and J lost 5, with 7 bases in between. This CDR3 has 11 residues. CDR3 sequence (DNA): TGTGCCAGCAGCACGACCGACGAGCAGTACTTC. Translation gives CASSTTDEQYF.

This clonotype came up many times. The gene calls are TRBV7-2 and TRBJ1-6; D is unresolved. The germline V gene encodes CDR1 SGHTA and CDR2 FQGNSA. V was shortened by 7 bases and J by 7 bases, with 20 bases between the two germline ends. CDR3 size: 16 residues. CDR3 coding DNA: TGTGCCAGCATCGTGTCTGGAGGTCAAGGGAATTCACCCCTCCACTTT. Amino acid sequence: CASIVSGGQGNSPLHF. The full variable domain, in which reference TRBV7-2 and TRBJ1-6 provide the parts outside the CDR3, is GAGVSQSPSNKVTEKGKDVELRCDPISGHTALYWYRQSLGQGLEFLIYFQGNSAPDKSGLPSDRFSAERTGGSVSTLTIQRTQQEDSAVYLCASIVSGGQGNSPLHFGNGTRLTVT.

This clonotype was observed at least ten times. The CDR3 DNA sequence: TGTGCCAGCAGCTTTGGGCGTGGCGGCAGCCGAGACGCCGGGGAGCTGTTTTTT. As protein: CASSFGRGGSRDAGELFF. The rearrangement uses TRBV11-1 and TRBJ2-2; the D is unclear. The CDR3 covers 18 residues. Germline V lookup: CDR1 SGHAT, CDR2 FQDESV (reference sequence). V lost 3 bases to trimming and J lost 6 bases, with 23 bases between them. Using reference TRBV11-1 and TRBJ2-2 for the parts outside the CDR3, the full variable domain is EAEVAQSPRYKITEKSQAVAFWCDPISGHATLYWYRQILGQGPELLVQFQDESVVDDSQLPKDRFSAERLKGVDSTLKIQPAELGDSAMYLCASSFGRGGSRDAGELFFGEGSRLTVL.

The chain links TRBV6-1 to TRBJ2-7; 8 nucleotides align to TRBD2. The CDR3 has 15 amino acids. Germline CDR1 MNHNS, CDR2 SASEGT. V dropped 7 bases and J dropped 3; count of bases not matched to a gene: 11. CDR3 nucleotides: TGTGCCAGCAAAGCCTCTAGCGGGCACTTCTACGAGCAGTACTTC. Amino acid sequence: CASKASSGHFYEQYF.